This T cell receptor beta chain was documented in a study of cytomegalovirus exposure and HLA in healthy donors. The overall study: Out of 398 genotyped donors, 81% belonged to the Caucasian-associated ancestry cluster.

Concerning this clone itself: The junction departs from the called germline gene at one end, perhaps through a read error.

PCR employed 60 Vbeta and 13 Jbeta primers. Libraries were prepared by immunoSEQ multiplex PCR; TCRdb keeps only in-frame clonotypes and omits some of them. The sample lists about 180,000 clones; 85% were seen once. Germline V lookup: CDR1 MDHEN, CDR2 SYDVKM. There are 15 residues in the CDR3. The clonotype was recovered from a boy aged 2 to 9 in good health and CMV-seronegative. The V gene is TRBV28, the J gene TRBJ2-1, with D tentatively TRBD2 (5 bases). Sequenced input: PBMCs. Written as DNA, the CDR3 is TGTGCCAGCACTCCTCCGGACTCTTCCTTCAATGAGCAGTTCTTC. It encodes CASTPPDSSFNEQFF.